This T cell receptor beta chain emerged from a study of Graves' ophthalmopathy and Graves' hyperthyroidism. The overall study: Stable hyperthyroidism meant no progression to ophthalmopathy within 18 months of follow-up. Findings and caveats of the study: The model achieved 70.59% sensitivity and roughly 72% specificity for ophthalmopathy progression.

In its sample, this clonotype was seen many times. The antigen is not known. Germline V gene sequence: CDR1 SEHNR, CDR2 FQNEAQ (reference sequence). The CDR3 covers 15 residues. With V trimmed by 5 bases and J by 9 bases, 9 bases remained unmatched. Amplifying from RNA transcripts, the study obtained TCR beta CDR3 regions. HTBI primers primed a first-round RT-PCR, and a second-round multiplex PCR followed. TCRdb re-called the multiplex PCR reads through MiXCR, storing one row per CDR3 protein. In the table there are over a million distinct CDR3 sequences, 35% to 45% of which are singletons. The specimen was peripheral blood or thyroid tissue (not recorded which). The clonotype was recovered from an adult man with Graves' hyperthyroidism. The chain recombines TRBV7-9 with TRBJ1-6, with 8 positions matching TRBD1. CDR3 loop: CASSPIGDRSSPLHF. The CDR3 DNA reads as TGTGCCAGCAGCCCCATCGGGGACAGGAGTTCACCCCTCCACTTT.